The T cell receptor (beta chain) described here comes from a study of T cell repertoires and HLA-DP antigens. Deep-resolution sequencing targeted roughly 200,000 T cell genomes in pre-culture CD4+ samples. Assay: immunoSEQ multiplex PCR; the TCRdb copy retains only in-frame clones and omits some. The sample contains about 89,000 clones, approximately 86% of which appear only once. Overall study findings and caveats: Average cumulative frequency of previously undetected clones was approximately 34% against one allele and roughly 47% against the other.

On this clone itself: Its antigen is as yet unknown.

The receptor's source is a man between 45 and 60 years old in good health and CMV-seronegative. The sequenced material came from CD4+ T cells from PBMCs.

CDR3 sequence (DNA): TGTGCCAGGATTAGCAATCAGCCCCAGCATTTT. Amino acids: CARISNQPQHF. This chain links TRBV19 with TRBJ1-5, with D uncertain. The CDR3 consists of 11 residues. CDR1 is LNHDA and CDR2 is SQIVND in the germline V gene (reference sequence). The V gene lost 9 bases and the J gene lost 0 bases, with 3 bases spanning the gap.